What follows are 28 T cell receptor beta chains derived from one specimen sequenced in a study of T-cell memory formation after mild COVID-19. TCRdb fed the 5' RACE reads into MiXCR, producing one record per CDR3 protein. The profile shows 350,000 to 400,000 distinct CDR3 sequences, about an eighth of them singletons. The specimen was PBMCs or a T cell subset sorted from them (not recorded which). The source is a man aged 18 to 29 who had mild COVID-19 (a few samples of this study predate the infection). Cell type and time point are not known.

A few counts support this clonotype. Lacking the conserved final phenylalanine or tryptophan, this CDR3 likely reflects a read error. Because the CDR3's place on the DNA is in doubt, the DNA is left out and the CDR3 is given as listed by TCRdb. J is TRBJ1-2 and V is TRBV20-1; the table assigns TRBD1, which was not confirmed against the DNA. Germline assignment: CDR1 DFQATT and CDR2 SNEGSKA (reference sequence). The CDR3 has 10 residues if both end residues are counted. The CDR3 here is CSATGQGYSL.

This clonotype was recorded a few times. This chain uses TRBV7-2 with TRBJ2-1, with a possible D match to TRBD1 (6 bases). In germline, CDR1 is SGHTA, CDR2 FQGNSA. V shed 1 base and J shed 6 bases, with 10 bases lying between them. The CDR3 runs to 14 residues. The CDR3, as DNA: TGTGCCAGCAGCTTAGGGGGGCACGTCAATGAGCAGTTCTTC. The encoded protein is CASSLGGHVNEQFF.

In this sample, this clonotype turned up a few times. The rearrangement links TRBV24-1 to TRBJ1-2; possibly TRBD1 for D (6 bases). V lost 3 bases and J lost 0, with 10 bases in between. In germline, CDR1 is KGHDR, CDR2 SFDVKD. The CDR3 consists of 15 residues. CDR3 loop: CATSDGDMPNYGYTF. CDR3 nucleotides: TGTGCCACCAGTGATGGGGACATGCCTAACTATGGCTACACCTTC.

The chain couples TRBV7-9 to TRBJ1-4; D gene unclear. V shed 0 bases and J shed 0 bases, with 11 bases lying between them. The CDR3 contains 17 residues. The germline V gene has CDR1 SEHNR and CDR2 FQNEAQ (reference sequence). CDR3 amino acids: CASSLASIFATNEKLFF. The CDR3 DNA reads as TGTGCCAGCAGCTTAGCGAGTATATTTGCAACTAATGAAAAACTGTTTTTT.

This clonotype was seen only a few times. V is TRBV6-5 and J is TRBJ1-2; possibly TRBD1 for D (6 bases). The CDR3 has 12 residues. Trimming shortened V by 7 bases and J by 11 bases, and 17 bases separated the two germline ends. Germline-derived CDR1 and CDR2 are MNHEY and SVGAGI. This CDR3 is CASTKFGQPYTF. In nucleotides, the CDR3 is TGTGCCAGCACGAAGTTCGGACAGCCGTACACCTTC.

This clonotype has more than one count but fewer than ten. The CDR3 DNA reads TGTGCCAGCAGTGACAGGGCTGAAGCTTTCTTT. Encoded protein: CASSDRAEAFF. V is TRBV12-3 or TRBV12-4 and J is TRBJ1-1; 7 bases fit TRBD1. V lost 5 bases and J lost 6; bases outside the gene matches: 0. The CDR3 is 11 amino acids.

This chain links TRBV5-1 with TRBJ2-3; possibly TRBD2 for D (5 bases). With 2 bases removed from V and 13 bases from J, the gap between germline ends came to 20 bases. This CDR3 comprises 14 residues. Per the germline V gene, CDR1 is SGHRS and CDR2 is YFSETQ. The CDR3 DNA is TGCGCCAGCAGCTTCTTCCCAGGACGGGGAACGGAGTATTTT. This encodes CASSFFPGRGTEYF.

In DNA form, the CDR3 reads TGTGCCAGCAGTTCCCGATGGAACATTCAGTACTTC. It codes for CASSSRWNIQYF. V usage is TRBV28 and J usage is TRBJ2-4; D not resolved. CDR1 is MDHEN and CDR2 is SYDVKM in the germline V gene. V lost 4 bases, J lost 7 bases, and 8 bases lay in between. The CDR3 spans 12 residues.

CDR3 DNA sequence: TGTGCCAGCAGAGACGCGGGGAGCTCCTACAATGAGCAGTTCTTC. Amino acids: CASRDAGSSYNEQFF. The V call is TRBV6-5, the J call TRBJ2-1; D might be TRBD2 (6 bases). V lost 6 bases, J lost 0 bases, and 12 bases lay in between. CDR1 is MNHEY and CDR2 is SVGAGI in the germline V gene. The CDR3 spans 15 residues.

This clonotype was counted many times. The chain recombines TRBV5-6 with TRBJ2-3; 9 positions agree with TRBD2. CDR1 and CDR2 (germline): SGHDT, YYEEEE. This CDR3 region has 16 residues. The J segment lost 4 bases and the V segment lost 0 bases, leaving 6 bases of the junction unmatched. The CDR3 protein is CASSLAVAGVSDTQYF. The CDR3 coding sequence is TGTGCCAGCAGCTTGGCGGTAGCGGGGGTGTCAGATACGCAGTATTTT. Supplemented by reference TRBV5-6 and TRBJ2-3, the full variable domain reads DAGVTQSPTHLIKTRGQQVTLRCSPKSGHDTVSWYQQALGQGPQFIFQYYEEEERQRGNFPDRFSGHQFPNYSSELNVNALLLGDSALYLCASSLAVAGVSDTQYFGPGTRLTVL.

This clonotype has a handful of counts. V gene TRBV5-1 combines with J gene TRBJ2-5; D perhaps matches TRBD2 (6 bases). Germline values: CDR1 SGHRS, CDR2 YFSETQ. CDR3 length equals 14 residues. Trimming took 0 bases from V and 5 from J, leaving 11 bases between them. The DNA of the CDR3 is TGCGCCAGCAGCTTGGTCAGGGCGGGGGAGACCCAGTACTTC. It yields the protein CASSLVRAGETQYF.

This clonotype showed up many times. This sequence joins TRBV3-1 and TRBJ1-2, with D uncertain. Germline CDR1 reads LGHDT; CDR2 reads YNNKEL (reference sequence). V was pared by 4 bases and J by 2 bases, with 11 bases between. The CDR3 covers 14 residues. The CDR3 DNA reads as TGTGCCAGCAGCCTCCTCGACGGGAACTATGGCTACACCTTC. Encoded protein: CASSLLDGNYGYTF. Together with reference TRBV3-1 and TRBJ1-2, the CDR3 gives the full variable domain: DTAVSQTPKYLVTQMGNDKSIKCEQNLGHDTMYWYKQDSKKFLKIMFSYNNKELIINETVPNRFSPKSPDKAHLNLHINSLELGDSAVYFCASSLLDGNYGYTFGSGTRLTVV.

The rearrangement links TRBV24-1 to TRBJ2-7; 8 bases are shared with TRBD2. V dropped 5 bases and J dropped 3; count of bases not matched to a gene: 29. Germline loops: CDR1 KGHDR, CDR2 SFDVKD. This CDR3 comprises 22 residues. The chain's CDR3 is CATSARGTANGTRELINYEQYV. The CDR3 DNA sequence: TGTGCCACCAGTGCCCGAGGGACGGCTAATGGGACTAGGGAACTAATAAACTACGAGCAGTACGTC.

The rearrangement links TRBV6-6 to TRBJ2-7, with 11 bases matching TRBD1. V lost 1 base to trimming and J lost 4 bases; unmatched junction nucleotides: 6. This CDR3 is 16 amino acids long. Germline V lookup: CDR1 MNHNY, CDR2 SVGAGI (reference sequence). CDR3 DNA: TGTGCCAGCAGTTACTACGGGACAGGGGGTGCTTACGAGCAGTACGTC. Translating gives CASSYYGTGGAYEQYV.

This clonotype has at least ten counts. The chain is built from TRBV20-1 and TRBJ2-1, with 12 bases fitting TRBD2. Germline loops: CDR1 DFQATT, CDR2 SNEGSKA (reference sequence). V lost 0 bases and J lost 5; bases outside the gene matches: 11. The CDR3 contains 18 residues. This chain's CDR3 is CSARDILAGGPSNNEQFF. The CDR3 nucleotides are TGCAGTGCTAGAGATATCCTAGCGGGGGGGCCTTCTAACAATGAGCAGTTCTTC.

At least ten counts were recorded for this clonotype. The CDR3 DNA sequence: TGTGCCAGCAGGCCCGATCCAGGGGGGAACTATGGCTACACCTTC. It yields the protein CASRPDPGGNYGYTF. The rearrangement links TRBV5-5 to TRBJ1-2, with TRBD1 identical over 7 bases. The CDR3 is made up of 15 amino acids. J was trimmed by 2 bases and V by 5 bases; bases with no gene match: 9. Per the germline V gene, CDR1 is SGHKS and CDR2 is YYEKEE (reference sequence).

The rearrangement uses TRBV12-3 or TRBV12-4 and TRBJ2-1; TRBD1 might be the D (6 bases). V gave up 4 bases and J gave up 7 bases, with 14 bases separating them. The CDR3 is 14 amino acids. CDR3 residues: CASSSGTRENEQFF. For the CDR3, the DNA is TGTGCCAGCAGTTCTGGGACACGTGAAAATGAGCAGTTCTTC.

This clonotype was seen a handful of times. The chain employs TRBV18 and TRBJ2-5, with TRBD2 as a possible D gene (5 bases). Per the germline V gene, CDR1 is KGHSH and CDR2 is LQKENI. This CDR3 is built from 15 residues. The ends were cut back, 0 bases at V and 0 bases at J, with 8 bases in the middle. CDR3 in amino acids: CASSPPSGYQETQYF. The DNA of the CDR3 is TGTGCCAGCTCACCACCAAGCGGTTACCAAGAGACCCAGTACTTC. The entire variable domain, with the rest obtained from reference TRBV18 and TRBJ2-5, is as follows: NAGVMQNPRHLVRRRGQEARLRCSPMKGHSHVYWYRQLPEEGLKFMVYLQKENIIDESGMPKERFSAEFPKEGPSILRIQQVVRGDSAAYFCASSPPSGYQETQYFGPGTRLLVL.

This clonotype was seen more than once but under ten times. The gene calls are TRBV6-2 or TRBV6-3 and TRBJ1-5, with 9 bases that match TRBD1. The CDR3 totals 17 residues. Unmatched junction bases numbered 11, after V lost 1 base and J lost 7 bases. Per germline, CDR1 MNHEY and CDR2 SVGEGT. The CDR3, as DNA: TGTGCCAGCAGTTACTTACCCGGGACAGGGTGGGGACAGCCCCAGCATTTT. The encoded protein is CASSYLPGTGWGQPQHF.

A few counts support this clonotype. This chain connects TRBV18 to TRBJ2-5; D ambiguous. V lost 3 bases and J lost 2, with 10 bases in between. The CDR3 covers 14 residues. The germline V gene has CDR1 KGHSH and CDR2 LQKENI. CDR3 nucleotides: TGTGCCAGCTCACCTTTATCAAGACAAGAGACCCAGTACTTC. It translates to CASSPLSRQETQYF. Based on the CDR3 plus reference TRBV18 and TRBJ2-5, the full variable domain is NAGVMQNPRHLVRRRGQEARLRCSPMKGHSHVYWYRQLPEEGLKFMVYLQKENIIDESGMPKERFSAEFPKEGPSILRIQQVVRGDSAAYFCASSPLSRQETQYFGPGTRLLVL.

This clonotype turned up a few times. The chain joins TRBV12-3 or TRBV12-4 to TRBJ1-2, with no clear D. Trimming removed 2 bases at V and 5 bases at J, with 3 bases between. The CDR3 is 11 residues long. CDR3 loop: CASSLWYGYTF. In DNA form, the CDR3 reads TGTGCCAGCAGTTTATGGTATGGCTACACCTTC.

This clonotype was recorded a few times. The rearrangement joins TRBV20-1 to TRBJ2-3; 14 nucleotides line up with TRBD2. Per germline, CDR1 DFQATT and CDR2 SNEGSKA (reference sequence). CDR3 length: 16 residues. V lost 4 bases and J lost 2; bases outside the gene matches: 5. CDR3 protein: CSATGTSGGDTDTQYF. CDR3 coding DNA: TGCAGTGCTACTGGGACTAGCGGGGGAGACACAGATACGCAGTATTTT.

This clonotype was picked up many times. The chain joins TRBV11-2 to TRBJ2-2; D unresolved. CDR1 and CDR2 (germline): SGHAT, FQNNGV. The CDR3 spans 14 residues. V gave up 6 bases and J gave up 5 bases, with 13 bases separating them. The CDR3 loop reads CASSLRLGTGELFF. CDR3 DNA: TGTGCCAGCAGTTTACGTTTGGGAACCGGGGAGCTGTTTTTT.

This clonotype was seen many times. The chain is built from TRBV20-1 and TRBJ2-7, with 7 positions matching TRBD2. The germline V gene has CDR1 DFQATT and CDR2 SNEGSKA (reference sequence). CDR3 length: 11 amino acids. J was trimmed by 5 bases and V by 7 bases; bases with no gene match: 5. The CDR3 sequence: CSVGRGHEQYV. CDR3 bases: TGCAGTGTGGGGAGGGGCCACGAGCAGTACGTC.

The V and J genes are TRBV6-5 and TRBJ1-1, with 7 bases identical to TRBD1. CDR1 MNHEY and CDR2 SVGAGI come from the germline V gene. The CDR3 consists of 13 residues. Losses at the gene ends were 6 bases for V and 4 bases for J; bases not matched to a gene: 5. The CDR3 region has the DNA TGTGCCAGCAGACTACAGGGGTTCACTGAAGCTTTCTTT. Amino acid sequence: CASRLQGFTEAFF.

The V and J genes are TRBV19 and TRBJ1-5; D unclear. V was cut by 3 bases and J by 7 bases, with 19 bases left in between. CDR1 LNHDA and CDR2 SQIVND come from the germline V gene (reference sequence). The CDR3 runs to 16 residues. CDR3 sequence: CASSITARSSGQPQHF. The DNA of the CDR3 is TGTGCCAGTAGTATTACAGCGAGGTCGAGCGGCCAGCCCCAGCATTTT. Filled out from reference TRBV19 and TRBJ1-5, the complete variable domain reads DGGITQSPKYLFRKEGQNVTLSCEQNLNHDAMYWYRQDPGQGLRLIYYSQIVNDFQKGDIAEGYSVSREKKESFPLTVTSAQKNPTAFYLCASSITARSSGQPQHFGDGTRLSIL.

This clonotype was detected a few times. The chain has TRBV18 and TRBJ2-3; 8 nucleotides align to TRBD1. CDR1 and CDR2 from the germline V gene are KGHSH and LQKENI. This CDR3 spans 14 amino acids. V was clipped by 4 bases and J by 2 bases; unmatched bases: 2. The chain's CDR3 is CASSRDRITDTQYF. The CDR3 DNA follows: TGTGCCAGCTCACGGGACAGGATCACAGATACGCAGTATTTT.

This chain connects TRBV10-3 to TRBJ2-1; the D gene is possibly TRBD2 (6 bases). Germline V gene sequence: CDR1 ENHRY, CDR2 SYGVKD. The CDR3 is 15 amino acids. The V and J ends lost 4 bases and 4 bases respectively, with 14 bases between them. CDR3 sequence: CAISGEVLLYNEQFF. The CDR3 DNA reads TGTGCCATCAGTGGGGAGGTTTTATTGTACAATGAGCAGTTCTTC.